This record concerns one T cell receptor beta chain sequence. CDR1 SGHTA and CDR2 FQGNSA come from the germline V gene. Unmatched junction bases numbered 9, after V lost 1 base and J lost 6 bases. The length of the CDR3 is 17 residues. Some clones are missing from TCRdb's copy, which holds only in-frame ones; the method was immunoSEQ multiplex PCR. The sample has just over 150,000 clones, just under 85% seen once. The data belong to a study of blood T cell repertoires in COVID-19. V gene TRBV7-2 combines with J gene TRBJ2-2; 9 bases map to TRBD1. The TCR comes from a woman over 75 with acute or convalescent COVID-19. What was sequenced was peripheral blood. The CDR3 sequence is CASSLEWGQGFSGELFF. CDR3 bases: TGTGCCAGCAGCTTAGAGTGGGGACAGGGTTTTTCCGGGGAGCTGTTTTTT.